One and the same sample provided the 13 T cell receptor beta chains below, sequenced in a study of identical twins. TCRdb ran MiXCR on the 5' RACE reads and lists one entry per CDR3 protein. The sample has roughly 1,500,000 distinct CDR3 sequences, around a third seen once. Source material: cord blood. These receptors all stem from a newborn girl in good health.

As for this clonotype: This may be a read error, as it is one base from a much larger clone. The chain joins TRBV29-1 to TRBJ2-7; 7 nucleotides agree with TRBD2. The junction had 6 bases not matched to a gene; V was cut back by 3 bases and J by 4 bases. Germline V CDR1 and CDR2: SQVTM, ANQGSEA. The length of the CDR3 is 13 residues. The CDR3 coding sequence is TGCAGCGTTGAGAAGCGGGATGCGTACGAGCAGTACTTC. Translated: CSVEKRDAYEQYF.

The genes are TRBV5-5 and TRBJ1-1; D might be TRBD1 (5 bases). Deletions cut 0 bases from V and 7 bases from J, with 13 bases between. From germline, CDR1 is SGHKS and CDR2 YYEKEE (reference sequence). The CDR3 runs to 14 residues. The CDR3 bases are TGTGCCAGCAGCTTGGGTCCGGGAAGGGGTGAAGCTTTCTTT. It translates to CASSLGPGRGEAFF. The full variable domain, in which reference TRBV5-5 and TRBJ1-1 provide the parts outside the CDR3, is DAGVTQSPTHLIKTRGQQVTLRCSPISGHKSVSWYQQVLGQGPQFIFQYYEKEERGRGNFPDRFSARQFPNYSSELNVNALLLGDSALYLCASSLGPGRGEAFFGQGTRLTVV.

This rearrangement joins TRBV24-1 to TRBJ1-5, with 7 bases aligning to TRBD1. V lost 0 bases and J lost 6; bases outside the gene matches: 7. Germline assignment: CDR1 KGHDR and CDR2 SFDVKD. This CDR3 is 16 amino acids long. DNA of the CDR3: TGTGCCACCAGTGATTTGAAGGGGGCGAGGAGTCAGCCCCAGCATTTT. This translates into CATSDLKGARSQPQHF.

V gene TRBV10-3 combines with J gene TRBJ2-7; 10 bases align to TRBD2. The CDR3 spans 16 residues. Germline V gives CDR1 ENHRY, CDR2 SYGVKD. The V and J ends lost 0 bases and 7 bases, in that order; junction bases with no gene match: 9. CDR3 nucleotide sequence: TGTGCCATCAGTGAGTCGGCCAGCGGGGGGGGCTATGAGCAGTACTTC. It codes for CAISESASGGGYEQYF.

V and J are TRBV16 and TRBJ1-1; tentative D call: TRBD1 (6 bases). V dropped 4 bases and J dropped 3 bases, with 15 bases sitting between them. The CDR3 spans 15 residues. Germline assignment: CDR1 KGHSY and CDR2 FQNENV. DNA for the CDR3: TGTGCCAGCAGCCCCCGGGGGGCTTGGGACACTGAAGCTTTCTTT. As protein: CASSPRGAWDTEAFF.

This clonotype appeared a few times. The chain recombines TRBV11-3 with TRBJ2-7, with TRBD2 matching 8 bases. The germline V gene has CDR1 SGHNT and CDR2 YENEEA. Unmatched junction bases numbered 14, after V lost 10 bases and J lost 0 bases. This CDR3 spans 16 amino acids. CDR3: CANDSSCGGNSYEQYF. In nucleotides, the CDR3 is TGTGCCAACGATAGCTCGTGCGGGGGGAACTCCTACGAGCAGTACTTC.

CDR3 sequence (DNA): TGTGCCAGTAGTATCCGCTCACAGGGGCTGAACTATGGCTACACCTTC. Encoded protein: CASSIRSQGLNYGYTF. V gene TRBV19 combines with J gene TRBJ1-2; 7 bases agree with TRBD1. Losses at the gene ends were 3 bases for V and 2 bases for J; bases not matched to a gene: 9. This CDR3 spans 16 amino acids. In germline, CDR1 is LNHDA, CDR2 SQIVND (reference sequence).

V gene TRBV2 combines with J gene TRBJ2-3, with a weak D call TRBD2 (6 bases). V was trimmed by 7 bases and J by 2 bases, leaving 10 bases between them. This CDR3 has 13 residues. Germline CDR1 SNHLY, CDR2 FYNNEI. CDR3 sequence: CASKRDSTDTQYF. Written as DNA, the CDR3 is TGTGCCAGCAAACGGGACTCCACAGATACGCAGTATTTT.

This clonotype was observed a single time. CDR3 in amino acids: CSARFLYEQYF. CDR3 bases: TGCAGTGCTAGATTTCTTTACGAGCAGTACTTC. This chain connects TRBV20-1 to TRBJ2-7, with no clear D. The V gene's germline CDR1 is DFQATT and CDR2 SNEGSKA (reference sequence). V gave up 2 bases and J gave up 4 bases, with 6 bases separating them. There are 11 residues in the CDR3.

This clonotype occurred a few times. The chain employs TRBV2 and TRBJ1-5; D unclear. This CDR3 comprises 13 residues. Per the germline V gene, CDR1 is SNHLY and CDR2 is FYNNEI. Deletions cut 4 bases from V and 6 bases from J, with 10 bases between. CDR3 protein: CASSVSRIQPQHF. As DNA, the CDR3 is TGTGCCAGCAGTGTAAGCCGAATTCAGCCCCAGCATTTT.

This chain connects TRBV3-1 to TRBJ2-3, with 12 bases that match TRBD2. Losses at the gene ends were 7 bases for V and 3 bases for J; bases not matched to a gene: 8. The CDR3 totals 16 residues. The germline gives CDR1 LGHDT, CDR2 YNNKEL (reference sequence). The chain's CDR3 is CASNPWTSGTTDTQYF. The CDR3 nucleotides read TGTGCCAGCAACCCTTGGACTAGCGGGACTACAGATACGCAGTATTTT.

CDR3 nucleotide sequence: TGTGCCAGCAGCGTATCACTACCGGGACAGGGGAAAGAGACCCAGTACTTC. It specifies CASSVSLPGQGKETQYF. The chain links TRBV7-6 to TRBJ2-5; 10 bases are a match to TRBD1. V lost 5 bases, J lost 3 bases, and 12 bases stayed unmatched. The CDR3 totals 17 residues. Germline V lookup: CDR1 SGHVS, CDR2 FNYEAQ.

This clonotype appeared many times. The V call is TRBV7-2, the J call TRBJ2-7, with a tentative D call TRBD2 (6 bases). CDR1 and CDR2 (germline): SGHTA, FQGNSA. Trimming cost V 2 bases and J 2 bases, with 10 bases left between them. The CDR3 sequence is 14 residues long. The CDR3 region is CASSLRDLAYEQYF. The CDR3 nucleotides read TGTGCCAGCAGCTTACGGGACTTAGCCTACGAGCAGTACTTC.